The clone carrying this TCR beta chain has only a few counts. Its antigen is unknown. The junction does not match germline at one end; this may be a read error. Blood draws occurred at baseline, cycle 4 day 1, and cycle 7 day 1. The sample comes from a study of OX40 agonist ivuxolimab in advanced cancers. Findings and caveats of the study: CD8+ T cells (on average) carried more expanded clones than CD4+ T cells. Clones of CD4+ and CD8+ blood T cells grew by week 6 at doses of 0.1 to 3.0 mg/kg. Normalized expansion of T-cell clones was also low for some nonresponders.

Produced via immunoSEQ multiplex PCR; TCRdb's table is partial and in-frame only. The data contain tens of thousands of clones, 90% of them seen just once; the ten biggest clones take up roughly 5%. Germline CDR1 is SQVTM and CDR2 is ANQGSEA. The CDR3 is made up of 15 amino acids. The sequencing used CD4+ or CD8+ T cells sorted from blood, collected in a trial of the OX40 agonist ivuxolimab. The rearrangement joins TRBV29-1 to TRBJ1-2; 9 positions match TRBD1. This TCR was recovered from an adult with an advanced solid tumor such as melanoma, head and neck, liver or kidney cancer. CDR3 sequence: CNVMNRGPDNYGYTF. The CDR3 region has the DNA TGCAACGTTATGAACAGGGGGCCGGATAACTATGGCTACACCTTC.